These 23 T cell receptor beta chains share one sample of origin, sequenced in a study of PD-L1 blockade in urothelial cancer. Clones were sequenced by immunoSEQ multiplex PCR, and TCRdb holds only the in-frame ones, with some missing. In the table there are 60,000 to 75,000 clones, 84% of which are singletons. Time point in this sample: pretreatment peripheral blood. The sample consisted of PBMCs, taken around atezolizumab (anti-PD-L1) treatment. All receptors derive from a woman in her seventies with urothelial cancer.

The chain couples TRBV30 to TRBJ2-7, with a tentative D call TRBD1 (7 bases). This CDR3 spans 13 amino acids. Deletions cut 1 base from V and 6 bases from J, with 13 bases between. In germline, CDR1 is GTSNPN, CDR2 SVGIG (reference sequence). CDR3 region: CAWSGRQGLEQYF. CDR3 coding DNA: TGTGCCTGGAGTGGGCGACAGGGACTCGAGCAGTACTTC.

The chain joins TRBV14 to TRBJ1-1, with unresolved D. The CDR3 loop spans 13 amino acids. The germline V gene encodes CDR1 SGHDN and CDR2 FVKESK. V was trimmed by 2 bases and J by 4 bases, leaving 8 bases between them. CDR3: CASSQSGVTEAFF. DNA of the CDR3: TGTGCCAGCAGCCAAAGCGGGGTCACTGAAGCTTTCTTT.

In nucleotides, the CDR3 is TGTGCCAGCAGCTTAGGTGGACAGGCCCAAGAGACCCAGTACTTC. Its translation: CASSLGGQAQETQYF. This chain uses TRBV11-2 with TRBJ2-5, with 7 bases identical to TRBD1. Germline assignment: CDR1 SGHAT and CDR2 FQNNGV. This CDR3 is built from 15 residues. The V and J ends lost 1 base and 1 base, in that order; junction bases with no gene match: 3. The entire variable domain, with the rest obtained from reference TRBV11-2 and TRBJ2-5, is as follows: EAGVAQSPRYKIIEKRQSVAFWCNPISGHATLYWYQQILGQGPKLLIQFQNNGVVDDSQLPKDRFSAERLKGVDSTLKIQPAKLEDSAVYLCASSLGGQAQETQYFGPGTRLLVL.

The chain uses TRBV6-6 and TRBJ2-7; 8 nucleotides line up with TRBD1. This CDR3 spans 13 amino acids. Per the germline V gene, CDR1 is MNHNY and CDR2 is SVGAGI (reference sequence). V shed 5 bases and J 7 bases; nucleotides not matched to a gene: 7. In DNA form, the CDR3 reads TGTGCCAGCAGTCCCAACAGGGGGAGGGAGCAGTACTTC. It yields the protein CASSPNRGREQYF.

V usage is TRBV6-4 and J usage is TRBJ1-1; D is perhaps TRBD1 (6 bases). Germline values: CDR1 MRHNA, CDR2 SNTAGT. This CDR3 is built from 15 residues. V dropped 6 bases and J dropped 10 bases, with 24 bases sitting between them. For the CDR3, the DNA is TGTGCCAGCAGCGCTGTGGGGGGCGACGCGGGAGGAGCTTTCTTT. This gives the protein CASSAVGGDAGGAFF.

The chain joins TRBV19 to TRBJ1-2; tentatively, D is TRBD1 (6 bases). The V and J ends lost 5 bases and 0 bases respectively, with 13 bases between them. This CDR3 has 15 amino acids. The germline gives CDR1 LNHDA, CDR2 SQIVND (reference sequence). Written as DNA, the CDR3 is TGTGCCAGTAGTTACAGGGCGTTAACTAACTATGGCTACACCTTC. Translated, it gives CASSYRALTNYGYTF.

CDR3 in amino acids: CASSSLRASGRTYEQYF. In DNA form, the CDR3 reads TGTGCCAGCAGTTCCCTTAGGGCTAGCGGAAGAACCTACGAGCAGTACTTC. This rearrangement joins TRBV27 to TRBJ2-7; the match to TRBD2 covers 7 bases. Looked up from germline, CDR1 is MNHEY and CDR2 is SMNVEV (reference sequence). Trimming at V came to 4 bases and at J to 2 bases, leaving 14 bases not matched to a gene. CDR3 length: 17 residues.

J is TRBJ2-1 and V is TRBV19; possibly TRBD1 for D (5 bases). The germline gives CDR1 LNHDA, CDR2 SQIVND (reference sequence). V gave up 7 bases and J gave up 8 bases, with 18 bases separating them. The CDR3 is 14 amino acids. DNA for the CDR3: TGTGCCAGTACCATGCAGGGTCGCCAAGATGAGCAGTTCTTC. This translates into CASTMQGRQDEQFF.

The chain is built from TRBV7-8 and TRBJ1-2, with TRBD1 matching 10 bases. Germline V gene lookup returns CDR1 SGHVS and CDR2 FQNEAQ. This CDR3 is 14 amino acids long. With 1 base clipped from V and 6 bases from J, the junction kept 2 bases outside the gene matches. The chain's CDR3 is CASSLGDRGDGYTF. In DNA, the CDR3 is TGTGCCAGCAGCTTAGGGGACAGGGGAGATGGCTACACCTTC.

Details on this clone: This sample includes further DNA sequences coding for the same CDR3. CDR3 region: CASSPGQSTDTQYF. The CDR3 DNA reads TGCGCCAGCAGCCCAGGACAGAGCACAGATACGCAGTATTTT. The V and J genes are TRBV5-1 and TRBJ2-3; D is perhaps TRBD1 (6 bases). V lost 4 bases and J 0 bases, leaving 9 bases between the germline ends. This CDR3 has 14 amino acids. The V gene's germline CDR1 is SGHRS and CDR2 YFSETQ. Full variable domain (missing parts from reference TRBV5-1 and TRBJ2-3): KAGVTQTPRYLIKTRGQQVTLSCSPISGHRSVSWYQQTPGQGLQFLFEYFSETQRNKGNFPGRFSGRQFSNSRSEMNVSTLELGDSALYLCASSPGQSTDTQYFGPGTRLTVL.

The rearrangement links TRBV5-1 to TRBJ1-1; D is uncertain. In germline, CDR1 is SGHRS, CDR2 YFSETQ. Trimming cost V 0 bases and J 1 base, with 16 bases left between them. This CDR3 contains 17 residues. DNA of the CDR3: TGCGCCAGCAGCTTGGTGGGCGGGTTTTCGTCGAACACTGAAGCTTTCTTT. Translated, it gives CASSLVGGFSSNTEAFF.

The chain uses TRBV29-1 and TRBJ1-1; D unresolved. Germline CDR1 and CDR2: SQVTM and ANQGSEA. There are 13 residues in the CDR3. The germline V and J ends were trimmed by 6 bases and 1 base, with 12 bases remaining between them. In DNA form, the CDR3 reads TGCAGCGTACTCTTGCCAACGAACACTGAAGCTTTCTTT. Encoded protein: CSVLLPTNTEAFF.

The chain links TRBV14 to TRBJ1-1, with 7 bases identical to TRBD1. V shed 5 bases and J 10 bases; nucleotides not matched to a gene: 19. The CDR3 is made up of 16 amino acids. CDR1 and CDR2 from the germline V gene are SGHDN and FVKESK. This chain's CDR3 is CASSSGQPFPGLRAFF. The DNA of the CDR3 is TGTGCCAGCAGCTCGGGACAGCCATTTCCGGGGTTAAGAGCTTTCTTT.

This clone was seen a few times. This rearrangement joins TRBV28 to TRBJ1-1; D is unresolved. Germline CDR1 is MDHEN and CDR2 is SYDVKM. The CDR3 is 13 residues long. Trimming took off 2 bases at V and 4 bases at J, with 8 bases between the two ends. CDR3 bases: TGTGCCAGCAGTTTAATCGGTGGCACTGAAGCTTTCTTT. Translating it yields CASSLIGGTEAFF.

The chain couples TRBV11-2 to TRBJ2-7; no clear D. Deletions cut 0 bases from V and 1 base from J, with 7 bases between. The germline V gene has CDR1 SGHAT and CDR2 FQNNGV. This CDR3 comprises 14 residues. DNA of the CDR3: TGTGCCAGCAGCTTAGAGGGCAGGTCCTACGAGCAGTACTTC. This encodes CASSLEGRSYEQYF.

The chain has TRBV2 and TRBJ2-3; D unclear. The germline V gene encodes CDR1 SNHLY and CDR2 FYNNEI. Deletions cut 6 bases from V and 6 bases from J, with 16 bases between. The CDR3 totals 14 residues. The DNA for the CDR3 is TGTGCCAGCAGCCGGGTCCCCGGTTATGATACGCAGTATTTT. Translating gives CASSRVPGYDTQYF.

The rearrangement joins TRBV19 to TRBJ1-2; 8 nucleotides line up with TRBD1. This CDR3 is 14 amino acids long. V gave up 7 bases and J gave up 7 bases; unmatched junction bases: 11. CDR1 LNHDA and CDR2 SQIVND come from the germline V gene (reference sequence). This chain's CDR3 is CASNPGQGIGGYTF. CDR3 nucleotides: TGTGCCAGTAACCCCGGACAGGGTATCGGTGGCTACACCTTC.

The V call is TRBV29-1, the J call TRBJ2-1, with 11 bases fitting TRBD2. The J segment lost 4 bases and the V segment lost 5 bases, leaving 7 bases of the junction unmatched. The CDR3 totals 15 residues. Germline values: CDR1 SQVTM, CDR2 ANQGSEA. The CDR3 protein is CSVRTGTSGYNEQFF. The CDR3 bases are TGCAGCGTTCGAACCGGGACTAGCGGTTACAATGAGCAGTTCTTC.

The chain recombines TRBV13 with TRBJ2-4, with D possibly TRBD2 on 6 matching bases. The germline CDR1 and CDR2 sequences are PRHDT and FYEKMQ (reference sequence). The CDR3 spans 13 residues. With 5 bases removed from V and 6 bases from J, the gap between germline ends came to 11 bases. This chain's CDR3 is CASSHKAGNIQYF. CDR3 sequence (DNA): TGTGCCAGCAGCCACAAAGCGGGAAACATTCAGTACTTC. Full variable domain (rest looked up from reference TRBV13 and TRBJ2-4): AAGVIQSPRHLIKEKRETATLKCYPIPRHDTVYWYQQGPGQDPQFLISFYEKMQSDKGSIPDRFSAQQFSDYHSELNMSSLELGDSALYFCASSHKAGNIQYFGAGTRLSVL.

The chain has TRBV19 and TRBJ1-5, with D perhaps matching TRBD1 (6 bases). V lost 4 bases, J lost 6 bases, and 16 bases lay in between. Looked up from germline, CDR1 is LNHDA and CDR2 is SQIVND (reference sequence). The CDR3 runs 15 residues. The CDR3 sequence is CASSNNRATGQPQHF. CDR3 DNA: TGTGCCAGTAGTAACAACAGGGCTACGGGTCAGCCCCAGCATTTT.

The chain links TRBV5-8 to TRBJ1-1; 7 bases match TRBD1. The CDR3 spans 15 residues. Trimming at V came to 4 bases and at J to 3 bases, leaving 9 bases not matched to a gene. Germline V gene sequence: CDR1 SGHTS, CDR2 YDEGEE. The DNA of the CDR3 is TGTGCCAGCAGCCCTGGGACAGTTGGGGACACTGAAGCTTTCTTT. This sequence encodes CASSPGTVGDTEAFF. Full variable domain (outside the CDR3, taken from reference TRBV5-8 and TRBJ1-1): EAGVTQSPTHLIKTRGQQATLRCSPISGHTSVYWYQQALGLGLQFLLWYDEGEERNRGNFPPRFSGRQFPNYSSELNVNALELEDSALYLCASSPGTVGDTEAFFGQGTRLTVV.

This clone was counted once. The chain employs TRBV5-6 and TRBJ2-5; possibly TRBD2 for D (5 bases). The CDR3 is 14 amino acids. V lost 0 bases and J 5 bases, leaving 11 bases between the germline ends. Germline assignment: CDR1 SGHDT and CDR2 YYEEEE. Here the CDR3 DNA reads TGTGCCAGCAGCTTGGGGGCGGGTCGCGAGACCCAGTACTTC. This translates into CASSLGAGRETQYF.

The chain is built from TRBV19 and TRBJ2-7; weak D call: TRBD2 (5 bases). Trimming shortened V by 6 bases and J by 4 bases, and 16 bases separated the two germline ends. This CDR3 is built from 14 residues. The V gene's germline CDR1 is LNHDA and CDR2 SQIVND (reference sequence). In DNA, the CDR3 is TGTGCCAGTAGCCCAGAGGGTTCGGGGTACGAGCAGTACTTC. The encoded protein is CASSPEGSGYEQYF.